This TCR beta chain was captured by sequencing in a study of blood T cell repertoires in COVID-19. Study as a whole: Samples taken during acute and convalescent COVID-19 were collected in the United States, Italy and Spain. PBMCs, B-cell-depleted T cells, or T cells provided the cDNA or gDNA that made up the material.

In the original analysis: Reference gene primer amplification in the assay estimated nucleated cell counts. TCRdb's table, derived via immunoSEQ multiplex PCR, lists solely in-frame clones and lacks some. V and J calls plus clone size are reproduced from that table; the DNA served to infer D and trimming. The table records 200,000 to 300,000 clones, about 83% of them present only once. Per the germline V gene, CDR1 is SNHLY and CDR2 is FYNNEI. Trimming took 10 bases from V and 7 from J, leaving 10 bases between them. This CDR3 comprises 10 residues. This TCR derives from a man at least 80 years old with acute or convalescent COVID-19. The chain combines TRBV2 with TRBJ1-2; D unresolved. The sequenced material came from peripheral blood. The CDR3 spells CATYEAGYTF. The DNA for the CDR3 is TGTGCCACCTACGAAGCTGGCTACACCTTC.